This is a list of T cell receptor beta chains from one sample in a study of identical twins. TCRdb passed the 5' RACE reads through MiXCR, listing each CDR3 protein once. The sample shows 1.5 million to 2 million distinct CDR3 sequences, about 32% of them seen only once. The sequencing input was cord blood. The receptors stem from a newborn girl in good health. CDR3s include the opening cysteine and the closing phenylalanine or tryptophan. The order of the fields is clone size, J gene, V gene, D gene, CDR3 DNA, CDR3 protein. The D gene is left open where the match is weak. Only part of the rows carry a size: once, few, many, or a class if the clone is expanded.

>-|TRBJ2-3|TRBV5-1|-
TGCGCCAGCAGCTTGGATACAGGGGATACGCAGTATTTT
CASSLDTGDTQYF
>-|TRBJ2-3|TRBV7-2|TRBD2
TGTGCCAGCAGCTTAGATCGCGGGACTAGCGGGAGCAGAGATACGCAGTATTTT
CASSLDRGTSGSRDTQYF
>few|TRBJ2-7|TRBV5-1|TRBD1
TGCGCCAGCAGCTTGGAGGGACAGGATACCTACGAGCAGTACTTC
CASSLEGQDTYEQYF
>-|TRBJ1-2|TRBV4-2|-
TGTGCCAGCACCCCCTGGTCCTTTTATGGCTACACCTTC
CASTPWSFYGYTF
>-|TRBJ2-1|TRBV20-1|-
TGCAGTGCTAGAGATCCTATGACATCCTACAATGAGCAGTTCTTC
CSARDPMTSYNEQFF
>-|TRBJ1-3|TRBV2|TRBD1
TGTGCCAGTGACAGGGGGATGGACACCATATATTTT
CASDRGMDTIYF
>-|TRBJ2-2|TRBV20-1|TRBD2
TGCAGTGCTAGATTAGGACTAGCGGGGTACACCGGGGAGCTGTTTTTT
CSARLGLAGYTGELFF
>-|TRBJ1-2|TRBV27|TRBD1
TGTGCCAGCAGACGACAGGGGGTAGAGGGCTACACCTTC
CASRRQGVEGYTF
>-|TRBJ1-3|TRBV27|-
TGTGCCAGCATTGGCAGGGCTGGAAACACCATATATTTT
CASIGRAGNTIYF
>few|TRBJ1-5|TRBV27|-
TGTGCCAGCAGTTTATTAATGGGGCCCGAGGGCAATCAGCCCCAGCATTTT
CASSLLMGPEGNQPQHF
>once|TRBJ1-2|TRBV27|-
TGTGCCAGCAGGCCCACTTTGGTTAACTATGGCTACACCTTC
CASRPTLVNYGYTF
>-|TRBJ2-7|TRBV12-3/TRBV12-4|-
TGTGCCAGCAGGGAGGGGTCCGAGCAGTACTTC
CASREGSEQYF
>-|TRBJ2-7|TRBV4-2|TRBD2
TGTGCCAGCAGCCAAGATGTATCACTAGCGGAAAACAATGAGCAGTACTTC
CASSQDVSLAENNEQYF
>few|TRBJ1-2|TRBV6-2/TRBV6-3|-
TGTGCCAGCAACGTCGGCAGGGTGTTTGGCTACACCTTC
CASNVGRVFGYTF
>-|TRBJ2-7|TRBV14|-
TGTGCCAGCAGCCAAGTAAGGAGTAGCCGCGAGCAGTACTTC
CASSQVRSSREQYF
>-|TRBJ2-3|TRBV20-1|TRBD2
TGCAGTGCTAGAGATGGACTAGCAAGTCCAGATACGCAGTATTTT
CSARDGLASPDTQYF
>few|TRBJ1-1|TRBV20-1|-
TGCAGTGCTAGAGATCCCAGGGTGAACACTGAAGCTTTCTTT
CSARDPRVNTEAFF
>once|TRBJ1-1|TRBV18|-
TGTGCCAGCTCACCGCCAGGGGACCCGAACACTGAAGCTTTCTTT
CASSPPGDPNTEAFF
>-|TRBJ1-2|TRBV5-1|-
TGCGCCAGCAGCTTGGTATCTCGGGCGTCCTATGGCTACACCTTC
CASSLVSRASYGYTF
>few|TRBJ2-7|TRBV5-6|-
TGTGCCAGCAGCTTGTTGGGGTTCCTCAGCTCCTACGAGCAGTACTTC
CASSLLGFLSSYEQYF
>few|TRBJ1-2|TRBV12-3/TRBV12-4|TRBD1
TGTGCCAGCAGTTCCTCGGGACAGCGGGGCTACACCTTC
CASSSSGQRGYTF
>-|TRBJ2-7|TRBV15|-
TGTGCCACCAGCAGAGAGACGTCCTACGAGCAGTACTTC
CATSRETSYEQYF
>-|TRBJ2-1|TRBV4-1|TRBD2
TGCGCCAGCAGCCAAGGGGAGCTAGCGGGAATATACAATGAGCAGTTCTTC
CASSQGELAGIYNEQFF
>-|TRBJ2-1|TRBV9|TRBD2
TGTGCCAGCAGCGTAGTGTCTAGCGGGGGGGTCCCCAATGAGCAGTTCTTC
CASSVVSSGGVPNEQFF
>-|TRBJ1-1|TRBV5-5|-
TGTGCCAGCAGCCGTCCGGTAAGGGGCACTGAAGCTTTCTTT
CASSRPVRGTEAFF
>few|TRBJ2-7|TRBV13|TRBD2
TGTGCCAGCAGCTTAGAAGGTTCGGGAGGTTACGAGCAGTACTTC
CASSLEGSGGYEQYF
>-|TRBJ1-2|TRBV7-2|TRBD1
TGTGTCAGCAGCACCGCCGGGACAGTAACTAACTATGGCTACACCTTC
CVSSTAGTVTNYGYTF
>-|TRBJ2-7|TRBV7-2|-
TGTGCCAGCAGCGCCGGACTATCCAGAGGCCAGTACTTC
CASSAGLSRGQYF
>-|TRBJ2-7|TRBV7-9|-
TGTGCCAGCACTCACCGGGACAAGCCCCACGAGCAGTACTTC
CASTHRDKPHEQYF
>-|TRBJ1-4|TRBV2|TRBD1
TGTGCCAGCACCATGGACAGGGTGGGCGATAATGAAGAACTGTTTTTT
CASTMDRVGDNEELFF
>-|TRBJ2-1|TRBV20-1|TRBD2
TGCAGTGCTAGGGATCTAGCGGGAGGGCCGTCCAATGAGCAGTTCTTC
CSARDLAGGPSNEQFF
>-|TRBJ1-5|TRBV12-3/TRBV12-4|-
TGTGCCAGCAGTTTAGCCAGCCTGGTCAGGCAGCCCCAGCATTTT
CASSLASLVRQPQHF
>-|TRBJ2-7|TRBV28|-
TGTGCGACAGCGTCGAGGGACGCGGTGAAAGGTTACGAGCAGTACTTC
CATASRDAVKGYEQYF
>few|TRBJ2-7|TRBV10-3|-
TGTGCCATCGGAACCTACGAGCAGTACTTC
CAIGTYEQYF
>many|TRBJ2-7|TRBV10-3|-
TGTGCCATCAGTGACCCCTTAGCGAGACGCTACGAGCAGTACTTC
CAISDPLARRYEQYF
>-|TRBJ2-5|TRBV12-3/TRBV12-4|-
TGTGCCAGCAGTTCCGAACGCGGTGAGCAGTACTTC
CASSSERGEQYF
>-|TRBJ2-5|TRBV5-1|TRBD2
TGCGCCAGCAGCTTGGATAGCGGGAGAGGGCAAGAGACCCAGTACTTC
CASSLDSGRGQETQYF
>-|TRBJ2-7|TRBV12-3/TRBV12-4|-
TGTGCCTGCAGTTTTTTGGGGTACGAGCAGTACTTC
CACSFLGYEQYF
>-|TRBJ1-1|TRBV20-1|-
TGCAGTGCACTGAGGACCCCGAGGAACACTGAAGCTTTCTTT
CSALRTPRNTEAFF
>-|TRBJ2-1|TRBV12-3/TRBV12-4|TRBD2
TGTGCCAGCAGACCCGGGACTAGGTACAATGAGCAGTTCTTC
CASRPGTRYNEQFF
>-|TRBJ2-3|TRBV27|-
TGTGCCAGCAGCCCTTTGCGAGAATGGGGCACAGATACGCAGTATTTT
CASSPLREWGTDTQYF
>few|TRBJ2-1|TRBV27|TRBD2
TGTGCCAGCAAGTTGGCGGGAGGACTTAACAATGAGCAGTTCTTC
CASKLAGGLNNEQFF
>-|TRBJ2-5|TRBV12-3/TRBV12-4|-
TGTGCCAGCTCTAACCGCCTCCCCTTGGGGGTGAAAGAGACCCAGTACTTC
CASSNRLPLGVKETQYF
>-|TRBJ2-7|TRBV3-1|-
TGTGCCAGCAGCCAAGGGCCATGCGAGCAGTACTTC
CASSQGPCEQYF
>few|TRBJ2-7|TRBV7-9|-
TGTGCCAGCAGCTTAGGACCCTCTCAAACCTACGAGCAGTACTTC
CASSLGPSQTYEQYF
>-|TRBJ2-4|TRBV7-2|-
TGTGCCAGCAGCCCGACTAGTTGGGTTGGCATTCAGTACTTC
CASSPTSWVGIQYF
>-|TRBJ2-7|TRBV29-1|TRBD2
TGCAGCGTTGAAGATGTGTTCCGGGGGGGTTCCTACAATGAGCAGTACTTC
CSVEDVFRGGSYNEQYF
>-|TRBJ1-4|TRBV11-2|-
TGTGCCAGCAGCTCGAACAGGGTTAGAGGAGAAAAACTGTTTTTT
CASSSNRVRGEKLFF
>-|TRBJ2-5|TRBV12-3/TRBV12-4|-
TGTGCCAGCAGTCGGGTCAGCTACGGGCAGTACTTC
CASSRVSYGQYF
>-|TRBJ2-7|TRBV6-2/TRBV6-3|-
TGTGCCAGCATGTATAGGAGCTCCTACGAGCAGTACTTC
CASMYRSSYEQYF
>few|TRBJ2-1|TRBV5-1|TRBD2
TGCGCCAGCAGAAAACCCGGGACTAGCAGCAATGAGCAGTTCTTC
CASRKPGTSSNEQFF
>-|TRBJ1-1|TRBV12-3/TRBV12-4|TRBD1
TGTGCCAGCAGTCCCAAGGGGGACAGGGGGACTGAAGCTTTCTTT
CASSPKGDRGTEAFF
>-|TRBJ2-1|TRBV11-3|TRBD2
TGTGCCAGCAGCTTAGGGAGACTAGCCGAGCAGTTCTTC
CASSLGRLAEQFF